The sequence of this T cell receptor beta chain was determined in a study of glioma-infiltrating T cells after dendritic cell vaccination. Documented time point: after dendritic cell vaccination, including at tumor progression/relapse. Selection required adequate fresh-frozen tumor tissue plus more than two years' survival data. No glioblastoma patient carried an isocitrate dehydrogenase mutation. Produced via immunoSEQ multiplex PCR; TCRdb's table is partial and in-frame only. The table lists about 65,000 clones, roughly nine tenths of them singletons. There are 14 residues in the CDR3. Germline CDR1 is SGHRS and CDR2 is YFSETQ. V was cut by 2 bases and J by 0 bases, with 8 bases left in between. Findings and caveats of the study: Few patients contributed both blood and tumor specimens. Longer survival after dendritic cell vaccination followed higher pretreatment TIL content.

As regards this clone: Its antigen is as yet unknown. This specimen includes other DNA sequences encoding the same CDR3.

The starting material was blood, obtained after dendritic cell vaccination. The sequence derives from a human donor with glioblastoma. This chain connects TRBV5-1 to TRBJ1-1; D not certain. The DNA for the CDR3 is TGCGCCAGCAGCTTATCAGGAATGAACACTGAAGCTTTCTTT. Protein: CASSLSGMNTEAFF.